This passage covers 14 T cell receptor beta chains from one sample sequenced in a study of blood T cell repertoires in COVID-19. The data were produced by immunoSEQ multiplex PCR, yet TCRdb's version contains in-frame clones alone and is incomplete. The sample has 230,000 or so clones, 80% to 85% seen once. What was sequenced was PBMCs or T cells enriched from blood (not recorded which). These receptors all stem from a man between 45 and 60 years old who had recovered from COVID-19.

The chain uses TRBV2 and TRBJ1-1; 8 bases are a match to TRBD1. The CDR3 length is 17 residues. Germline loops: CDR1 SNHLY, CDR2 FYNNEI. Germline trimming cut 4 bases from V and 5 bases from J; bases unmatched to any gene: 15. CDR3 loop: CASSGPFGAGGRTEAFF. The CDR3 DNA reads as TGTGCCAGCAGTGGACCCTTCGGGGCAGGGGGCAGGACTGAAGCTTTCTTT. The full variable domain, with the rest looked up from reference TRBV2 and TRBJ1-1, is EPEVTQTPSHQVTQMGQEVILRCVPISNHLYFYWYRQILGQKVEFLVSFYNNEISEKSEIFDDQFSVERPDGSNFTLKIRSTKLEDSAMYFCASSGPFGAGGRTEAFFGQGTRLTVV.

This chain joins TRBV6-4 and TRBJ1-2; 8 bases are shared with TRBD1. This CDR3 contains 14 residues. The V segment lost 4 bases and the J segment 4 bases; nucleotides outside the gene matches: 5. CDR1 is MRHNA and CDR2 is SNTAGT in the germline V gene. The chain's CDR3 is CASSATGVGYGYTF. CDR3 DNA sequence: TGTGCCAGCAGTGCGACAGGGGTAGGCTATGGCTACACCTTC.

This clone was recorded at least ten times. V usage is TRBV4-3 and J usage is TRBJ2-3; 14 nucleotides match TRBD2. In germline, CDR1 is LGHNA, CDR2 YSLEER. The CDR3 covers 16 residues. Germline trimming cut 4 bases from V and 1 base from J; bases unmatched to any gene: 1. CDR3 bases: TGCGCCAGCAGCCCGGGACTAGCGGGGGGCACAGATACGCAGTATTTT. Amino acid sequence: CASSPGLAGGTDTQYF.

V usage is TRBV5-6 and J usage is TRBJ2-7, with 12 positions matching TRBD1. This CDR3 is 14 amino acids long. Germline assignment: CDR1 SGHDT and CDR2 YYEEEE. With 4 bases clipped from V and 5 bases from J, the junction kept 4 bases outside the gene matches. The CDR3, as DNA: TGTGCCAGCAGCCGGGACAGGGGGCGCAACGAGCAGTACTTC. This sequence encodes CASSRDRGRNEQYF.

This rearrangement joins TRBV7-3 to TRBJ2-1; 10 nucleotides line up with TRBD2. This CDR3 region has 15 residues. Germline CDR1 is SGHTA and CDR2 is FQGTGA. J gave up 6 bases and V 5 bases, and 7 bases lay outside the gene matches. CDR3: CASSPGGLAPNEQFF. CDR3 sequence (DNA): TGTGCCAGCAGCCCAGGGGGACTAGCGCCCAATGAGCAGTTCTTC.

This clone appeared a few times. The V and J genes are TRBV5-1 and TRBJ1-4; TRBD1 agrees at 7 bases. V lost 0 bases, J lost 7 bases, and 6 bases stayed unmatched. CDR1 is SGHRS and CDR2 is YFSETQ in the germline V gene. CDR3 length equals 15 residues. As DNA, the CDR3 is TGCGCCAGCAGCTTGGGGCAGGGGGGAAGTGAAAAACTGTTTTTT. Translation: CASSLGQGGSEKLFF. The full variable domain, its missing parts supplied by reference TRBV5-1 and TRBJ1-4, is KAGVTQTPRYLIKTRGQQVTLSCSPISGHRSVSWYQQTPGQGLQFLFEYFSETQRNKGNFPGRFSGRQFSNSRSEMNVSTLELGDSALYLCASSLGQGGSEKLFFGSGTQLSVL.

In DNA, the CDR3 is TGTGCCAGTAGTATCAACCCCCCGGGACAGGGGGGATCCTACGAGCAGTACTTC. Its translation: CASSINPPGQGGSYEQYF. The chain is built from TRBV19 and TRBJ2-7; 11 nucleotides line up with TRBD1. The CDR3 sequence is 18 residues long. In germline, CDR1 is LNHDA, CDR2 SQIVND (reference sequence). The trim removed 3 bases at V and 1 base at J, leaving 11 bases unmatched.

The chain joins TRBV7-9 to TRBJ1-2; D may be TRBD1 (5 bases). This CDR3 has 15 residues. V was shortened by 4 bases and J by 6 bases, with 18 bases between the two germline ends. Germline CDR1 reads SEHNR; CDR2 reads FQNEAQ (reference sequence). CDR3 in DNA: TGTGCCAGCAGCTCGAGCTGGGGGGTCGAGGATGGCTACACCTTC. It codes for CASSSSWGVEDGYTF.

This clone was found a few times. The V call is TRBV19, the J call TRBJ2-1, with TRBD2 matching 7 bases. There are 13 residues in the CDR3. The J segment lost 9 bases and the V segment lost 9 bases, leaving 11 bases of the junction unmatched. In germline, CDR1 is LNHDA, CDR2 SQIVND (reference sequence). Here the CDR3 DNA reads TGTGCCAGCTCTGCGGGACTATTCATTGAGCAGTTCTTC. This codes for CASSAGLFIEQFF. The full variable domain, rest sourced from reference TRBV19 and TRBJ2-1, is DGGITQSPKYLFRKEGQNVTLSCEQNLNHDAMYWYRQDPGQGLRLIYYSQIVNDFQKGDIAEGYSVSREKKESFPLTVTSAQKNPTAFYLCASSAGLFIEQFFGPGTRLTVL.

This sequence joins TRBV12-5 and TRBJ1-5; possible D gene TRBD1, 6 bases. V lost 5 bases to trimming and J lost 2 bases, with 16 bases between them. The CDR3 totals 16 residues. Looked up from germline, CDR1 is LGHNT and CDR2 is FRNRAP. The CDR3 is CASGDIQGSGNQPQHF. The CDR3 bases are TGTGCTAGTGGTGACATACAGGGTTCGGGCAATCAGCCCCAGCATTTT.

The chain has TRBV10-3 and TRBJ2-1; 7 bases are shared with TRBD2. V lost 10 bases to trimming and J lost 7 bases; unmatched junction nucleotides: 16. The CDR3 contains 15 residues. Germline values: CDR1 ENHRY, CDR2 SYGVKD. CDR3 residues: CASKRGLVEINEQFF. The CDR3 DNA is TGTGCCAGCAAACGCGGACTAGTTGAAATAAATGAGCAGTTCTTC.

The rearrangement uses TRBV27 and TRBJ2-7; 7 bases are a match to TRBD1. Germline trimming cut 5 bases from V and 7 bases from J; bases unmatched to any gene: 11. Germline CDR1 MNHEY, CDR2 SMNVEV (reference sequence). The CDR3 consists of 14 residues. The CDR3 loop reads CASSPRQGAFEQYF. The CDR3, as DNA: TGTGCCAGCAGTCCAAGACAGGGAGCGTTTGAGCAGTACTTC.

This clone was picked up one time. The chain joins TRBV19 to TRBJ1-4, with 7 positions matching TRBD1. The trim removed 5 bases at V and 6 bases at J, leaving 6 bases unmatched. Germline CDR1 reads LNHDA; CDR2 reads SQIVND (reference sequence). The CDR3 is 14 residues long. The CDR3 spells CASSVGTVDEKLFF. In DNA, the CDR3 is TGTGCCAGTAGTGTGGGGACAGTAGATGAAAAACTGTTTTTT.

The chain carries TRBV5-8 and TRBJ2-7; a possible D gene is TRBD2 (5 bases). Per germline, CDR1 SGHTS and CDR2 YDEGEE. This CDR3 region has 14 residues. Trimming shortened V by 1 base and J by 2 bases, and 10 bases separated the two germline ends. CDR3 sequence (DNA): TGTGCCAGCAGCTTGTACGGGGTTCCCTACGAGCAGTACTTC. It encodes CASSLYGVPYEQYF.